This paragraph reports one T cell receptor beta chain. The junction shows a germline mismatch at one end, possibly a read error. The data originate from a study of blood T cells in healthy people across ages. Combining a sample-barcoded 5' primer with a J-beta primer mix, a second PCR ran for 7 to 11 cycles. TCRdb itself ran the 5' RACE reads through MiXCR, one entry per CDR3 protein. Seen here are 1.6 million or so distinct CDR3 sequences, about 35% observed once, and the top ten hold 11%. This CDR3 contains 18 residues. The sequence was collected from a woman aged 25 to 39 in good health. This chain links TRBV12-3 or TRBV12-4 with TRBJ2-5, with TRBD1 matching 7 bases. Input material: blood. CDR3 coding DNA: TGTGCCAGCAAAGATGGGACAGAGGAAAGCCTCTACCAAGAGACCCAGTACTTT. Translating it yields CASKDGTEESLYQETQYF.